This TCR beta chain was profiled in a study of blood T cells in healthy people across ages. PCR was performed a second time for roughly 7 to 12 cycles using a sample-barcoded 5' primer and a J-beta primer mix. TCRdb re-called the 5' RACE reads with MiXCR, one entry per CDR3 protein. Of 500,000 to 650,000 distinct CDR3 sequences in the sample, 27% are singletons; the top ten hold over 3.5%. The CDR3 covers 12 residues. Trimming at V came to 5 bases and at J to 8 bases, leaving 4 bases not matched to a gene. The V gene's germline CDR1 is DFQATT and CDR2 SNEGSKA (reference sequence). These same records also appear under a second study, on T cells of mothers and their children. That report notes: Mothers yielded over 8 million CDR3 reads, children 2.5 million to 3 million each.

This TCR was sampled from a boy younger than 10 in good health. Sequencing input: blood. The rearrangement links TRBV20-1 to TRBJ1-2, with 11 bases aligning to TRBD1. CDR3 region: CSALDRGLGYTF. The CDR3 DNA is TGCAGTGCTTTGGACAGGGGGCTAGGCTACACCTTC.